This TCR beta chain was documented in a study of molecular identifiers for immune sequencing clone quantification. Naive CD8 T cell sorting was performed on the CD8+CD4-CCR7+CD45RA+ phenotype. This clonotype occurred a few times. Libraries of bulk TCR were made by previously described methods (with listed TCR primers). One entry per CDR3 protein, called by TCRdb with MiXCR from the PCR reads. The sample yields about 630,000 distinct CDR3 sequences, 25% seen once. CDR3 length equals 14 residues. V shed 3 bases and J 7 bases; nucleotides not matched to a gene: 6. Germline V gene lookup returns CDR1 MDHEN and CDR2 SYDVKM.

This clonotype originated in a human donor in good health. Some libraries in this study had Jurkat cell RNA spiked in. Sequencing was carried out using naive CD8+ T cells from blood, with Jurkat cell RNA spiked in. Subset here: FACS-sorted CD8+CD4-CCR7+CD45RA+ naive T cells. The J gene is TRBJ2-1, the V gene TRBV28; TRBD1 matches at 7 bases. The CDR3 nucleotides read TGTGCCAGCAGTTTTAGGGGGCTGAGGAATGAGCAGTTCTTC. Amino acid sequence: CASSFRGLRNEQFF.